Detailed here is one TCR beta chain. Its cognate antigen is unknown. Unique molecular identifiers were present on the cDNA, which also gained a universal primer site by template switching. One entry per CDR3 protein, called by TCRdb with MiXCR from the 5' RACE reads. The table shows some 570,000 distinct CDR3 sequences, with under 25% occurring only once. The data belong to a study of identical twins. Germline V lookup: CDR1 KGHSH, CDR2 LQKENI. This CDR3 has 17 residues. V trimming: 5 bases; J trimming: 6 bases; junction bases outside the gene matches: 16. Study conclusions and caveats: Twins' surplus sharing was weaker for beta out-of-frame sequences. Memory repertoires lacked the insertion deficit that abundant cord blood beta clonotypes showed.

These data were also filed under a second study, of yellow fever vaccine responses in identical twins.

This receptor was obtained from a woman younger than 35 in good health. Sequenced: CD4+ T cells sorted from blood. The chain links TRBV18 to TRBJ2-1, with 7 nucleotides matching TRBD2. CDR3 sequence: CASSRLVAGVEGNEQFF. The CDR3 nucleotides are TGTGCCAGCTCAAGACTTGTCGCGGGGGTGGAGGGCAATGAGCAGTTCTTC.